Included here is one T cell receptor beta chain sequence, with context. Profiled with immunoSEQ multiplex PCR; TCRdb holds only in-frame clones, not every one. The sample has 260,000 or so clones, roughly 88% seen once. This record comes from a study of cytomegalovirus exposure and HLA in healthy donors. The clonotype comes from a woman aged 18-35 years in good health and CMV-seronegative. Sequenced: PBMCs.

The CDR3 sequence is CASSPASGYYNEQFF. The DNA for the CDR3 is TGTGCCAGCAGTCCGGCTAGCGGGTACTACAATGAGCAGTTCTTC. The rearrangement uses TRBV28 and TRBJ2-1; 8 nucleotides align to TRBD2. This CDR3 is 15 amino acids long. Germline CDR1 MDHEN, CDR2 SYDVKM. Trimming took 5 bases from V and 3 from J; bases not matched to a gene: 6.